The next 9 T cell receptor beta chains were all read from a single sample in a study of cytomegalovirus exposure and HLA in healthy donors. 13 Jbeta primers and 60 Vbeta primers were used for the PCR. Here immunoSEQ multiplex PCR was the method, and the copy in TCRdb shows in-frame clones only, minus some. Of about 130,000 clones detected, 80% appear once; the ten largest clones hold 3% to 4%. Material for sequencing was PBMCs. The receptors here all came from a woman in her forties in good health and CMV-seronegative.

The chain joins TRBV5-1 to TRBJ2-7; 8 positions agree with TRBD2. The V segment lost 0 bases and the J segment 2 bases; nucleotides outside the gene matches: 7. This CDR3 has 16 residues. Looked up from germline, CDR1 is SGHRS and CDR2 is YFSETQ. CDR3 bases: TGCGCCAGCAGCTTGGGTGGTGCCGGGGGGGCCTACGAGCAGTACTTC. Encoded protein: CASSLGGAGGAYEQYF.

The rearrangement joins TRBV19 to TRBJ2-7; 10 bases map to TRBD1. This CDR3 region has 16 residues. V gave up 2 bases and J gave up 3 bases; unmatched junction bases: 7. In germline, CDR1 is LNHDA, CDR2 SQIVND (reference sequence). The CDR3 reads CASSINLDRGDYEQYF. The CDR3 DNA reads as TGTGCCAGTAGTATAAACCTGGACAGGGGGGACTACGAGCAGTACTTC.

The rearrangement links TRBV7-2 to TRBJ2-1, with D tentatively TRBD1 (5 bases). The CDR3 length is 14 residues. The V gene lost 1 base and the J gene lost 8 bases, with 12 bases spanning the gap. CDR1 and CDR2 (germline): SGHTA, FQGNSA. In nucleotides, the CDR3 is TGTGCCAGCAGCTTAGAGGGGCCCCGCCATGAGCAGTTCTTC. It codes for CASSLEGPRHEQFF. Full variable domain (outside the CDR3, taken from reference TRBV7-2 and TRBJ2-1): GAGVSQSPSNKVTEKGKDVELRCDPISGHTALYWYRQSLGQGLEFLIYFQGNSAPDKSGLPSDRFSAERTGGSVSTLTIQRTQQEDSAVYLCASSLEGPRHEQFFGPGTRLTVL.

The chain has TRBV14 and TRBJ1-1; D is ambiguous. The CDR3 contains 13 residues. Germline V gene lookup returns CDR1 SGHDN and CDR2 FVKESK. V was trimmed by 2 bases and J by 6 bases, leaving 10 bases between them. The CDR3 spells CASSQLRVSEAFF. The CDR3 nucleotides are TGTGCCAGCAGCCAATTGAGAGTTTCTGAAGCTTTCTTT. Using reference TRBV14 and TRBJ1-1 for the parts outside the CDR3, the full variable domain is EAGVTQFPSHSVIEKGQTVTLRCDPISGHDNLYWYRRVMGKEIKFLLHFVKESKQDESGMPNNRFLAERTGGTYSTLKVQPAELEDSGVYFCASSQLRVSEAFFGQGTRLTVV.

The V and J genes are TRBV7-2 and TRBJ1-5; 7 nucleotides line up with TRBD1. The CDR3 sequence is 13 residues long. Trimming took 4 bases from V and 6 from J; bases not matched to a gene: 3. Germline CDR1 reads SGHTA; CDR2 reads FQGNSA. The CDR3 sequence is CASSSQGTQPQHF. For the CDR3, the DNA is TGTGCCAGCAGCTCACAGGGGACTCAGCCCCAGCATTTT.

The chain combines TRBV7-9 with TRBJ2-7; 8 bases align to TRBD1. There are 16 residues in the CDR3. The J segment lost 3 bases and the V segment lost 3 bases, leaving 10 bases of the junction unmatched. Germline CDR1 SEHNR, CDR2 FQNEAQ (reference sequence). The CDR3 is CASSFAQGARGYEQYF. CDR3 coding DNA: TGTGCCAGCAGCTTTGCCCAGGGGGCGCGGGGCTACGAGCAGTACTTC.

Only one count was recorded for this clone. This chain links TRBV18 with TRBJ2-7, with TRBD2 matching over 7 bases. With 2 bases clipped from V and 8 bases from J, the junction kept 6 bases outside the gene matches. The CDR3 totals 13 residues. Germline V gene sequence: CDR1 KGHSH, CDR2 LQKENI. In DNA, the CDR3 is TGTGCCAGCTCACCAACCACTAGCGCGCAGCAGTACTTC. Protein sequence: CASSPTTSAQQYF. The variable domain in full, with the rest retrieved from reference TRBV18 and TRBJ2-7, is NAGVMQNPRHLVRRRGQEARLRCSPMKGHSHVYWYRQLPEEGLKFMVYLQKENIIDESGMPKERFSAEFPKEGPSILRIQQVVRGDSAAYFCASSPTTSAQQYFGPGTRLTVT.

The chain carries TRBV6-5 and TRBJ1-1, with 7 bases lining up with TRBD1. The V segment lost 5 bases and the J segment 3 bases; nucleotides outside the gene matches: 9. This CDR3 has 15 amino acids. Germline assignment: CDR1 MNHEY and CDR2 SVGAGI. This CDR3 reads CASSLHDRVDTEAFF. The CDR3 region has the DNA TGTGCCAGCAGTCTCCACGACAGGGTTGACACTGAAGCTTTCTTT.

The chain joins TRBV7-2 to TRBJ2-2; tentatively, D is TRBD2 (6 bases). From germline, CDR1 is SGHTA and CDR2 FQGNSA. The CDR3 length is 15 residues. V lost 3 bases, J lost 4 bases, and 12 bases lay in between. CDR3 loop: CASSLGRTTTGELFF. The DNA for the CDR3 is TGTGCCAGCAGCTTGGGACGGACTACCACCGGGGAGCTGTTTTTT. The complete variable domain, with remaining parts taken from reference TRBV7-2 and TRBJ2-2, reads GAGVSQSPSNKVTEKGKDVELRCDPISGHTALYWYRQSLGQGLEFLIYFQGNSAPDKSGLPSDRFSAERTGGSVSTLTIQRTQQEDSAVYLCASSLGRTTTGELFFGEGSRLTVL.